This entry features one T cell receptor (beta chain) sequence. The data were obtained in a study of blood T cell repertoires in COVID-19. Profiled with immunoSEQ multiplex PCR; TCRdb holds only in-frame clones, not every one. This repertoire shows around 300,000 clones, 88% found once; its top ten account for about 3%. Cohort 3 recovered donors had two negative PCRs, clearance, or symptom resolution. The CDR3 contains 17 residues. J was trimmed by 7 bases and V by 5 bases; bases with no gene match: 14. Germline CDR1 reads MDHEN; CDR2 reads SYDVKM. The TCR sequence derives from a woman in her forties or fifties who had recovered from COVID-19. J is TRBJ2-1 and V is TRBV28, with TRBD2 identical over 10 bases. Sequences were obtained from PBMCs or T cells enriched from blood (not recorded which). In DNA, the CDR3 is TGTGCCAGCAGTGGGCCCGGGGTAGCGGGAGGATGGAATGAGCAGTTCTTC. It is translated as CASSGPGVAGGWNEQFF.